A selection of T cell receptor beta chains follows, all from one sample in a study of T cell repertoires in cytomegalovirus infection. In TCRdb, the reads were re-called with MiXCR into one record per CDR3 protein. The table lists hundreds of thousands of distinct CDR3 sequences, about 24% of them singletons, with 8% in the top ten. The sequencing input was CD8+ T cells from PBMCs. The source of these receptors is a human donor in good health (CMV status not recorded). Some clones in this sample may be carry-over from other donors' samples. CDR3s include the opening cysteine and the closing phenylalanine or tryptophan. The D gene is left open where the match is weak. Size tells how often a clone was seen (once, few, many) or the class of an expanded clone, and some rows leave it out.

j_call d_call clone_size v_call cdr3_nt cdr3_aa
TRBJ2-1 - few TRBV5-5 TGTGCCAGCAGCTTGGTATGGAGTTCCTACAATGAGCAGTTCTTC CASSLVWSSYNEQFF
TRBJ2-1 - few TRBV28 TGTGCCAGCAGTGGGTTACTCTTCGGCCGATGGAACAATGAGCAGTTCTTC CASSGLLFGRWNNEQFF
TRBJ1-1 - - TRBV4-3 TGCGCCAGCAGCCAATTTAGGGGGGCCACTGAAGCTTTCTTT CASSQFRGATEAFF
TRBJ2-5 - few TRBV7-9 TGTGCCAGCTCCCTGAACGGGCTAGAGACCCAGTACTTC CASSLNGLETQYF
TRBJ1-5 - many TRBV28 TGTGCCAGCACACTGGGTTCCCAGCCCCAGCATTTT CASTLGSQPQHF
TRBJ1-6 - many TRBV7-8 TGTGCCAGCAGCTTAGAGGGACGGCATTCACCCCTCCACTTT CASSLEGRHSPLHF
TRBJ1-2 - many TRBV12-3/TRBV12-4 TGTGCCAGCAGTCCCGGAATGTCATCCTATGGCTACACCTTC CASSPGMSSYGYTF
TRBJ2-7 - - TRBV19 TGTGCCAGTAGCACCCTATCAAGATACGAGCAGTACTTC CASSTLSRYEQYF
TRBJ1-2 - few TRBV6-8 TGTGCCAGCAGTTACTCCCGGTATACGGGCAACTATGGCTACACCTTC CASSYSRYTGNYGYTF
TRBJ1-6 - - TRBV3-1 TGTGCCAGCAGCCACGAGCTTCAGGGTGCGAATTCACCCCTCCACTTT CASSHELQGANSPLHF
TRBJ2-1 - many TRBV7-9 TGTGCCAGCAGCTTAACAGAGAATGAGCAGTTCTTC CASSLTENEQFF
TRBJ2-7 - - TRBV29-1 TGCAGCGTCGGAACGGACAGCTCCTACGAGCAGTACTTC CSVGTDSSYEQYF
TRBJ1-2 TRBD1 many TRBV7-9 TGTGCCAGCGATTCGACAGGGGGCTTTCGTGACTATGGCTACACCTTC CASDSTGGFRDYGYTF
TRBJ2-1 TRBD2 many TRBV7-9 TGTGCCAGCAGCTCGGGACTAGCGGGAAACAATGAGCAGTTCTTC CASSSGLAGNNEQFF
TRBJ2-4 - few TRBV28 TGTGCCAGCGGAGGGCGTTCTGGCAAAAACATTCAGTACTTC CASGGRSGKNIQYF
TRBJ2-7 TRBD1 many TRBV7-2 TGTGCCAGCAGCTTAATACAGGGGTCCTACGAGCAGTACTTC CASSLIQGSYEQYF
TRBJ2-3 - few TRBV11-2 TGTGCCAGCAGGGAACGAGATACGCAGTATTTT CASRERDTQYF
TRBJ1-1 - many TRBV7-2 TGTGCCAGCAGCTTAGTTATTAGGGTCCCTACCGACACTGAAGCTTTCTTT CASSLVIRVPTDTEAFF
TRBJ2-1 TRBD1 - TRBV19 TGTGCCAGTAGTGACCCCGGGACAGGGGCGTCTTTC CASSDPGTGASF
TRBJ1-1 TRBD1 many TRBV14 TGTGCCAGCAGCCAGACCCGGACAGGCAACACTGAAGCTTTCTTT CASSQTRTGNTEAFF
TRBJ2-5 TRBD2 - TRBV28 TGTGCCAGCAGTTCTCGGACTAGCGGGGTCAAAGAGACCCAGTACTTC CASSSRTSGVKETQYF
TRBJ1-2 - few TRBV2 TGTGCCACCCGTTTAATAGACTATGGCTACACCTTC CATRLIDYGYTF
TRBJ2-1 - few TRBV19 TGTGCCAGTAGTATAGCGTTTGGGGACTACAATGAGCAGTTCTTC CASSIAFGDYNEQFF
TRBJ2-5 - many TRBV28 TGTGCCAGCAGTTTCGGCGGCCAAGAGACCCAGTACTTC CASSFGGQETQYF
TRBJ2-1 - few TRBV11-3 TGTGCCAGCAGCTTTGGAAGTGATGAGCAGTTCTTC CASSFGSDEQFF
TRBJ2-2 - - TRBV27 TGTGCCAGCAGTTTATCACCTGGGGCCACCGGGGAGCTGTTTTTT CASSLSPGATGELFF
TRBJ2-4 TRBD1 few TRBV5-5 TGTGCCAGCAGCCTTTCAGGGGGCCAAAACATTCAGTACTTC CASSLSGGQNIQYF
TRBJ2-3 TRBD1 few TRBV20-1 TGCAGTGCTAGTGGACAGGGGGTCATTGCAGATACGCAGTATTTT CSASGQGVIADTQYF
TRBJ2-5 TRBD2 many TRBV7-7 TGTGCTAGCAGCTTAGCGGGGCCCCGGCGGGATGAGACCCAGTACTTC CASSLAGPRRDETQYF
TRBJ1-1 - - TRBV20-1 TGCAGTGCTAGTCAGGGCGTACTTATGAACACTGAAGCTTTCTTT CSASQGVLMNTEAFF
TRBJ1-3 - - TRBV6-2/TRBV6-3 TGTGCCAGCAGTGGGGGACCAGCGGCTGGAAACACCATATATTTT CASSGGPAAGNTIYF
TRBJ2-1 TRBD2 - TRBV12-3/TRBV12-4 TGTGCCAGCAGTTTAGGACGGGGGGTTCCGCAGTTCTTC CASSLGRGVPQFF
TRBJ1-2 - many TRBV7-9 TGTGCCAGCAGCCCTCCGGGTGCCAGTAACTATGGCTACACCTTC CASSPPGASNYGYTF
TRBJ1-2 - - TRBV6-2/TRBV6-3 TGTGCCAGCAGTTACGCCCGGGACCGAGAAGACCCCTATGGCTACACCTTC CASSYARDREDPYGYTF
TRBJ1-4 - few TRBV15 TGTGCCGCGGGCAGGGAAGAAAAACTGTTTTTT CAAGREEKLFF
TRBJ2-1 - few TRBV6-2/TRBV6-3 TGTGCCAGCGACGGGGCTACCAACATGGGCAATGAGCAGTTCTTC CASDGATNMGNEQFF
TRBJ2-7 - - TRBV29-1 TGCAGCGTTGAAAGGGAAAATACCTACGAGCAGTACTTC CSVERENTYEQYF
TRBJ1-5 TRBD1 few TRBV20-1 TGCAGTGCCTGGAAGGGACAGGCTTTCAATCAGCCCCAGCATTTT CSAWKGQAFNQPQHF
TRBJ2-1 - - TRBV6-2/TRBV6-3 TGTGCCAGCAGTTACGGCGATTCAGGTGTCTACAATGAGCAGTTCTTC CASSYGDSGVYNEQFF
TRBJ1-1 - few TRBV7-9 TGTGCCAGCAGCTCCCCGATCGTGGCCGAGGTTGGAGGGATGAACACTGAAGCTTTCTTT CASSSPIVAEVGGMNTEAFF
TRBJ1-1 - many TRBV7-9 TGTGCCAGCAGCTTAGATCAAGAAACCGTTAACACTGAAGCTTTCTTT CASSLDQETVNTEAFF
TRBJ2-7 - - TRBV3-1 TGTGCCAGCAGCCAAGAATGGGGGCTTTCGGGACGGGGGGCACCCTACGAGCAGTACTTC CASSQEWGLSGRGAPYEQYF
TRBJ2-5 - many TRBV7-9 TGTGCCAGCAGCTCCCCCCGGGGTGCCCAGTACTTC CASSSPRGAQYF
TRBJ2-3 - many TRBV7-9 TGTGCCAGCAGAGGACAAACGCAGTATTTT CASRGQTQYF
TRBJ2-1 TRBD2 few TRBV28 TGTGCCAGCAGTCTTCTCCGGTGGGTAGCGGGGGGCCACAATGAGCAGTTCTTC CASSLLRWVAGGHNEQFF
TRBJ2-4 - few TRBV28 TGTGCCAGCAGTTTTCGTCAGATAGCCAAAAACATTCAGTACTTC CASSFRQIAKNIQYF
TRBJ2-1 - many TRBV6-1 TGTGCCAGCAGTTCGACCTCATACAATGAGCAGTTCTTC CASSSTSYNEQFF
TRBJ1-5 - - TRBV10-3 TGTGCCATTAGTGAGTCGCCAGCAAACAATCAGCCCCAGCATTTT CAISESPANNQPQHF
TRBJ1-1 - many TRBV11-1 TGTGCCAGCAGCTTGAAAATAAGGACCTCCGCCAGGAACACTGAAGCTTTCTTT CASSLKIRTSARNTEAFF
TRBJ2-3 TRBD1 few TRBV7-2 TGTGCCAGCAGCTCGCACAGGGGGTATCCCACAGATACGCAGTATTTT CASSSHRGYPTDTQYF
TRBJ2-7 - - TRBV7-9 TGTGCCAGCAGGCGGGACACCTCCTACGAGCAGTACTTC CASRRDTSYEQYF
TRBJ2-3 - few TRBV20-1 TGCAGTGCTAGAGATCTGGAGGGGGCCCACACAGATACGCAGTATTTT CSARDLEGAHTDTQYF
TRBJ2-5 TRBD2 - TRBV4-1 TGCGCCAGCAGCCAACCCAGCGGGGTCCAAGAGACCCAGTACTTC CASSQPSGVQETQYF